This T cell receptor (beta chain) was recovered during a study of control samples from healthy donors and cancer patients. The data were produced by immunoSEQ multiplex PCR, yet TCRdb's version contains in-frame clones alone and is incomplete. The sample gives around 200,000 clones, about 93% of which show up once; around 1.6% is in the top ten. The CDR3 length is 14 residues. Per germline, CDR1 MNHEY and CDR2 SMNVEV (reference sequence). Germline trimming cut 2 bases from V and 7 bases from J; bases unmatched to any gene: 7. The source material was blood. This sequence joins TRBV27 and TRBJ2-7, with TRBD1 identical over 8 bases. The sequence derives from a man aged 18 to 30 in good health. CDR3 sequence: CASSLVQGAKEQYF. CDR3 in DNA: TGTGCCAGCAGTTTAGTGCAGGGGGCGAAAGAGCAGTACTTC.